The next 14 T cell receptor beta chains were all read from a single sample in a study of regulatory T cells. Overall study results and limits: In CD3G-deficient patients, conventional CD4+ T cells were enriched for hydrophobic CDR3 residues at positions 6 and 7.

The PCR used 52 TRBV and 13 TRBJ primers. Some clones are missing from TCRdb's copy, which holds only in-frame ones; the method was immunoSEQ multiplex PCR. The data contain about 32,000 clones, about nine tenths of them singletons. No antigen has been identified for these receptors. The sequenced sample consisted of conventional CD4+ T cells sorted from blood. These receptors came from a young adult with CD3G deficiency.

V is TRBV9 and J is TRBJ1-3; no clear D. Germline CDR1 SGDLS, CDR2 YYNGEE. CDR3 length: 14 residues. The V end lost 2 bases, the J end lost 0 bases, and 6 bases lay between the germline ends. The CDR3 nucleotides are TGTGCCAGCAGCGTTGGGAGCTCTGGAAACACCATATATTTT. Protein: CASSVGSSGNTIYF.

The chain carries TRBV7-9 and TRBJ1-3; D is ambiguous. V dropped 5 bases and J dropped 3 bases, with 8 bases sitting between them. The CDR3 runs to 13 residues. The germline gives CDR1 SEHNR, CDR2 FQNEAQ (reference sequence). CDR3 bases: TGTGCCAGCAGCCCCCTGCGTGGAAACACCATATATTTT. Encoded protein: CASSPLRGNTIYF. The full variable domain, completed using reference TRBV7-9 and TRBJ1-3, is DTGVSQNPRHKITKRGQNVTFRCDPISEHNRLYWYRQTLGQGPEFLTYFQNEAQLEKSRLLSDRFSAERPKGSFSTLEIQRTEQGDSAMYLCASSPLRGNTIYFGEGSWLTVV.

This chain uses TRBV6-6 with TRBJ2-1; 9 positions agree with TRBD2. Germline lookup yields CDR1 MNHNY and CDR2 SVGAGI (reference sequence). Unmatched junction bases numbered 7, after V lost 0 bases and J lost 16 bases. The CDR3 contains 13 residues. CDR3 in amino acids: CASSYSQTSGLFF. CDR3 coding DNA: TGTGCCAGCAGTTACTCTCAGACTAGCGGCTTATTCTTC.

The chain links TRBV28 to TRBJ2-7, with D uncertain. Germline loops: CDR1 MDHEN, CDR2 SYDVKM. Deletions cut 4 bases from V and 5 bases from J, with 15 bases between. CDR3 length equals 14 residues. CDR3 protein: CASSSPGSLNEQYF. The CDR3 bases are TGTGCCAGCAGTTCTCCAGGCTCCTTGAACGAGCAGTACTTC.

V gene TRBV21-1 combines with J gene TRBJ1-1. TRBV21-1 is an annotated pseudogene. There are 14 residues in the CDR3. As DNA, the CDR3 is TGTGCCAGCAGCAAAACGGGGACTATCACTGAAGCTTTCTTT. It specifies CASSKTGTITEAFF.

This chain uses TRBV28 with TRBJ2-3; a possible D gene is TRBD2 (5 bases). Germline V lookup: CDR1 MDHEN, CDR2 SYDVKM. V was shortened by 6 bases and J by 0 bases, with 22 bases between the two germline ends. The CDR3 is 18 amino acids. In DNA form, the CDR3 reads TGTGCCAGCAGCCCCACTAGATTTCGCGGTTCTAGCACAGATACGCAGTATTTT. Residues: CASSPTRFRGSSTDTQYF.

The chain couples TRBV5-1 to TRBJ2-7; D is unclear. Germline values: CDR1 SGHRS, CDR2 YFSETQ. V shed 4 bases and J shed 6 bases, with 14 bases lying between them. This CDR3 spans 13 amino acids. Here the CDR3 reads CASSPYHGSEQYF. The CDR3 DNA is TGCGCCAGCAGCCCCTACCATGGGTCCGAGCAGTACTTC.

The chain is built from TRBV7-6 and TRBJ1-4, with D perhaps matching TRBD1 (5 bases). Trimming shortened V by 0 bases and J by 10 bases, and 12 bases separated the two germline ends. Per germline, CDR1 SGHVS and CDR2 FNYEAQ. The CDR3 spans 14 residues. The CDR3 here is CASSLAEGSGKLFF. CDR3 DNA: TGTGCCAGCAGCTTAGCGGAGGGGAGTGGAAAACTGTTTTTT.

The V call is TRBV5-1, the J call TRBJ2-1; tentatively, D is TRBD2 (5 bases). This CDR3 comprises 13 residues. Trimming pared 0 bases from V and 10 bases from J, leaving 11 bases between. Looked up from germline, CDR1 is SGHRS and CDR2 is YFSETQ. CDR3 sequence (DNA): TGCGCCAGCAGCTTGGGCACCGGGGAAGAGCAGTTCTTC. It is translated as CASSLGTGEEQFF.

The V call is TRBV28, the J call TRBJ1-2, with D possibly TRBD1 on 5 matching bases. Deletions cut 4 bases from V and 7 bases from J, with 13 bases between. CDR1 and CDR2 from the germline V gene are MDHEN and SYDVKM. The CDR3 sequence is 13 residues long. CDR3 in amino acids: CASSSPGLPGYTF. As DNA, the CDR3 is TGTGCCAGCAGTTCCCCAGGGCTCCCTGGCTACACCTTC.

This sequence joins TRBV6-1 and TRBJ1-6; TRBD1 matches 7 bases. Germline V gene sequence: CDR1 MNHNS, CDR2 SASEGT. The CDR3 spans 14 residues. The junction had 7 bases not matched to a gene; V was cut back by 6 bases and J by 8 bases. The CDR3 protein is CASSPGTDYSPLHF. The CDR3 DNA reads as TGTGCCAGCAGCCCCGGGACAGACTATTCACCCCTCCACTTT.

As DNA, the CDR3 is TGCGCCAGCAGCCAGGACAGGCGGGGCGGCTACACCTTC. Encoded protein: CASSQDRRGGYTF. This rearrangement joins TRBV5-1 to TRBJ1-2; 7 bases fit TRBD1. The CDR3 has 13 residues. CDR1 and CDR2 (germline): SGHRS, YFSETQ. With 4 bases clipped from V and 8 bases from J, the junction kept 8 bases outside the gene matches.

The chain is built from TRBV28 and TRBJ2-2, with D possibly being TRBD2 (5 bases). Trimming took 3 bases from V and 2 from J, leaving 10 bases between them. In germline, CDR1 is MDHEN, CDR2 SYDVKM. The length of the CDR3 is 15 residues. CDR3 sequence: CASSLRLLNTGELFF. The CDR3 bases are TGTGCCAGCAGTTTGAGACTACTAAACACCGGGGAGCTGTTTTTT.

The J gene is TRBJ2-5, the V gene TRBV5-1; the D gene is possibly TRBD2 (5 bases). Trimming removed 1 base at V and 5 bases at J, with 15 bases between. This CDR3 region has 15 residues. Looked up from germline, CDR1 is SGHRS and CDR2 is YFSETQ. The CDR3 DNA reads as TGCGCCAGCAGCTTGACGGGGTCCTCTTCGGAGACCCAGTACTTC. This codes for CASSLTGSSSETQYF.